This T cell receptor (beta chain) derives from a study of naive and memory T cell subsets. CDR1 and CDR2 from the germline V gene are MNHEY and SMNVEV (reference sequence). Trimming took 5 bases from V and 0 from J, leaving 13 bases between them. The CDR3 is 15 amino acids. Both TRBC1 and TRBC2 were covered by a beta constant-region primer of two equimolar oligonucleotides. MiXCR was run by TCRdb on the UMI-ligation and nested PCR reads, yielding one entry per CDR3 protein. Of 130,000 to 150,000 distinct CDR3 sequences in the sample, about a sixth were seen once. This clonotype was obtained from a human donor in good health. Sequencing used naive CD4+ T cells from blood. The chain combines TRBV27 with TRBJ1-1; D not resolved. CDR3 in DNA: TGTGCCAGCAGTCATGATTTCCTTATGAACACTGAAGCTTTCTTT. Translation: CASSHDFLMNTEAFF.